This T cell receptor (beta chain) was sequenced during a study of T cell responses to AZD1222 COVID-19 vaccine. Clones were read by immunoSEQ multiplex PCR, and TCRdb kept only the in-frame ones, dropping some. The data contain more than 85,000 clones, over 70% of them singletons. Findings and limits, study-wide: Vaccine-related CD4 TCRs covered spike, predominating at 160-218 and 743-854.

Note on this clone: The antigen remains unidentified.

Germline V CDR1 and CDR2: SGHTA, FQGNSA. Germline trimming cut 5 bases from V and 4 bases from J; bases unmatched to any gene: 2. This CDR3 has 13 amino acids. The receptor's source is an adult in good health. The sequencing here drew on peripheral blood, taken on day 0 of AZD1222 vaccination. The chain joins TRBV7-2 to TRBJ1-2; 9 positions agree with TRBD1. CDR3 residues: CASSPDRGYGYTF. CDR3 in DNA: TGTGCCAGCAGCCCGGACAGGGGCTATGGCTACACCTTC.